The TCR beta chain described here comes from a study of cytomegalovirus exposure and HLA in healthy donors. Whole-study context: A later analysis reported the 120 or so validation repertoires used the same platform as the roughly 700 first-cohort repertoires. Study observations and caveats: Among TCR beta chains, those listed as cytomegalovirus-associated numbered 164.

V was cut by 0 bases and J by 6 bases, with 11 bases left in between. The CDR3 sequence is 14 residues long. CDR1 and CDR2 (germline): MNHNS, SASEGT. As for this clone: Its target is not known.

Profiling relied on immunoSEQ multiplex PCR, and the TCRdb table lists in-frame clones only, not all of them. The profile shows roughly 140,000 clones, roughly nine tenths of them singletons. Sequencing was done on a sample of PBMCs. The receptor's source is a woman under 30 in good health and CMV-seropositive. The rearrangement uses TRBV6-1 and TRBJ1-2; D is possibly TRBD1 (5 bases). This CDR3 is CASSEAGGTDGYTF. The CDR3 DNA is TGTGCCAGCAGTGAAGCCGGGGGGACGGATGGCTACACCTTC.